Described below is a single T cell receptor (beta chain) sequence and its context. The antigen is not known. Systemic immunosuppression or autoimmune disease history was grounds to exclude patients. This entry is derived from a study of OX40 agonist ivuxolimab in advanced cancers. Study at large: Every 2 weeks, patients got intravenous ivuxolimab at one of six dose levels (0.01-10 mg/kg).

The CDR3 spans 15 residues. Trimming cost V 2 bases and J 1 base, with 12 bases left between them. Germline CDR1 is SGHTA and CDR2 is FQGNSA. Clones were read by immunoSEQ multiplex PCR, and TCRdb kept only the in-frame ones, dropping some. The sample contains roughly 140,000 clones, around 94% of which appear only once. Regarding the study as a whole: There were, on average, more expanded clones in CD8+ T cells than in CD4+.

The V gene is TRBV7-2, the J gene TRBJ2-7; D might be TRBD1 (6 bases). The clonotype originates from an adult with an advanced solid tumor such as melanoma, head and neck, liver or kidney cancer. Sequencing was performed on CD4+ or CD8+ T cells sorted from blood, taken in a trial of the OX40 agonist ivuxolimab. CDR3 coding DNA: TGTGCCAGCAGCTTAACACAGGGATCGTCCTACGAGCAGTACTTC. This codes for CASSLTQGSSYEQYF.